The rows below give T cell receptor beta chains drawn from one sample of a study of siplizumab effects on memory and regulatory T cells. Data came from immunoSEQ multiplex PCR; TCRdb stores just in-frame clones and leaves some out. This table holds 70,000 to 95,000 clones, just under 90% found once. What was sequenced was CD4+ T cells sorted from blood. The receptors shown here come from a human donor in good health. The CDR3 runs from the conserved cysteine through the conserved F or W. The order of the fields is clone size, D gene, V gene, J gene, CDR3 DNA, CDR3 protein. A D gene is named only where the DNA matches it firmly. Expanded clones get a size class; other rows say once, few or many, or leave the size out.

clone size: -; D gene: TRBD1; V gene: TRBV4-2; J gene: TRBJ2-7; CDR3 DNA: TGTGCCAGCAGCCAAGAAGGGGGCCGCGAGCAGTACTTC; CDR3 protein: CASSQEGGREQYF
clone size: once; D gene: -; V gene: TRBV6-5; J gene: TRBJ2-7; CDR3 DNA: TGTGCCAGCAGCACTACAGGGAAAGTATACGAGCAGTACTTC; CDR3 protein: CASSTTGKVYEQYF
clone size: -; D gene: TRBD2; V gene: TRBV5-1; J gene: TRBJ2-2; CDR3 DNA: TGCGCCAGCAGCGGTAGCGGGGACGGGGAGCTGTTTTTT; CDR3 protein: CASSGSGDGELFF
clone size: -; D gene: -; V gene: TRBV29-1; J gene: TRBJ2-5; CDR3 DNA: TGCAGCGTGGGGGGTGGACCTGCAGAGACCCAGTACTTC; CDR3 protein: CSVGGGPAETQYF
clone size: -; D gene: -; V gene: TRBV18; J gene: TRBJ1-5; CDR3 DNA: TGTGCCAGCTCCCTCGAGCAGGGGAGCAATCAGCCCCAGCATTTT; CDR3 protein: CASSLEQGSNQPQHF
clone size: -; D gene: TRBD2; V gene: TRBV5-4; J gene: TRBJ2-3; CDR3 DNA: TGTGCCAGCAGCCCCAGACTAGCGACTAGCACAGATACGCAGTATTTT; CDR3 protein: CASSPRLATSTDTQYF
clone size: -; D gene: TRBD1; V gene: TRBV15; J gene: TRBJ2-7; CDR3 DNA: TGTGCCACCAGCAGAGGGGGGACAGGGAACTACGAGCAGTACTTC; CDR3 protein: CATSRGGTGNYEQYF
clone size: -; D gene: -; V gene: TRBV29-1; J gene: TRBJ1-1; CDR3 DNA: TGCAGCCACCCTGGGTCTATGAACACTGAAGCTTTCTTT; CDR3 protein: CSHPGSMNTEAFF
clone size: -; D gene: -; V gene: TRBV30; J gene: TRBJ2-1; CDR3 DNA: TGTGCCTGGAGTACGGGACCCCTCATCTATGAGCAGTTCTTC; CDR3 protein: CAWSTGPLIYEQFF
clone size: -; D gene: -; V gene: TRBV11-1; J gene: TRBJ1-3; CDR3 DNA: TGTGCCAGCAGCTTAGCGGACAGCTACTCTGGAAACACCATATATTTT; CDR3 protein: CASSLADSYSGNTIYF
clone size: -; D gene: -; V gene: TRBV2; J gene: TRBJ1-3; CDR3 DNA: TGTGCCAGCAGGCAGGTTGATGGAAACACCATATATTTT; CDR3 protein: CASRQVDGNTIYF
clone size: -; D gene: -; V gene: TRBV20-1; J gene: TRBJ1-5; CDR3 DNA: TGCAGTGCGGATCAGCCCCAGCATTTT; CDR3 protein: CSADQPQHF
clone size: -; D gene: -; V gene: TRBV29-1; J gene: TRBJ2-5; CDR3 DNA: TGCAGCGTCCTAGGTCCCAGGGGTGGCGAGACCCAGTACTTC; CDR3 protein: CSVLGPRGGETQYF
clone size: -; D gene: TRBD1; V gene: TRBV2; J gene: TRBJ2-7; CDR3 DNA: TGTGCCAGCAGTGAAGGGCTACCGGGACAGGGGATTTCCTACGAGCAGTACTTC; CDR3 protein: CASSEGLPGQGISYEQYF
clone size: -; D gene: TRBD1; V gene: TRBV27; J gene: TRBJ2-3; CDR3 DNA: TGTGCCAGCAGTCTCCAGGGGGATACAGATACGCAGTATTTT; CDR3 protein: CASSLQGDTDTQYF
clone size: -; D gene: -; V gene: TRBV5-5; J gene: TRBJ1-4; CDR3 DNA: TGTGCCAGCAGCTTGGCCGGCCAACTGTTTTTT; CDR3 protein: CASSLAGQLFF
clone size: -; D gene: -; V gene: TRBV10-3; J gene: TRBJ2-5; CDR3 DNA: TGTGCCATCAGTGGTCGGGGGCGGGACAATAGAAAAGAGACCCAGTACTTC; CDR3 protein: CAISGRGRDNRKETQYF
clone size: many; D gene: -; V gene: TRBV5-1; J gene: TRBJ2-7; CDR3 DNA: TGCGCCAGCAACCTTGGGGGAGGGGGCTACGAGCAGTACTTC; CDR3 protein: CASNLGGGGYEQYF
clone size: -; D gene: -; V gene: TRBV6-5; J gene: TRBJ2-3; CDR3 DNA: TGTGCCAGCAGTTACTCCCGGCAGGATACGCAGTATTTT; CDR3 protein: CASSYSRQDTQYF
clone size: -; D gene: -; V gene: TRBV4-1; J gene: TRBJ2-4; CDR3 DNA: TGCGCCAGCAGCCAAGTCGGGGGACTAGCCAAAAACATTCAGTACTTC; CDR3 protein: CASSQVGGLAKNIQYF
clone size: -; D gene: -; V gene: TRBV21-1; J gene: TRBJ2-1; CDR3 DNA: TGTGCCAGCAGCAAACCCAAGACTAGCGGGACCTACAATGAGCAGTTCTTC; CDR3 protein: CASSKPKTSGTYNEQFF
clone size: -; D gene: -; V gene: TRBV5-6; J gene: TRBJ1-2; CDR3 DNA: TGTGCCAGCAGCTTGTCACAGAGATCCTTCAATAGCTATGGCTACACCTTC; CDR3 protein: CASSLSQRSFNSYGYTF
clone size: once; D gene: -; V gene: TRBV11-3; J gene: TRBJ2-1; CDR3 DNA: TGTGCCAGCAGCTCCAGGCGAACTAGCTACAATGAGCAGTTCTTC; CDR3 protein: CASSSRRTSYNEQFF
clone size: -; D gene: TRBD2; V gene: TRBV11-3; J gene: TRBJ2-1; CDR3 DNA: TGTGCCAGCAGCTTAGGACTAGCGGGAGGGCAAAGAGATGAGCAGTTCTTC; CDR3 protein: CASSLGLAGGQRDEQFF
clone size: -; D gene: TRBD2; V gene: TRBV13; J gene: TRBJ2-3; CDR3 DNA: TGTGCCAGCAGCACCCTCAATAGCGGGAGAGGGGCAGATACGCAGTATTTT; CDR3 protein: CASSTLNSGRGADTQYF
clone size: once; D gene: -; V gene: TRBV7-3; J gene: TRBJ2-6; CDR3 DNA: TGTGCCAGCAGCTTCGGAGGGCCTGGGGCCAACGTCCTGACTTTC; CDR3 protein: CASSFGGPGANVLTF